These 4 T cell receptor beta chains share one sample of origin, sequenced in a study of shared clonotypes between healthy human individuals (TCRdb year 2020). Library construction relied on the immunoSEQ multiplex PCR assay. Entries here come from immuneACCESS through TCRdb and include only in-frame sequences with V and J called. Some clones fail to appear in such tables; in the studies checked, an unresolved V gene covers under half of the shortfall, and the cause of the remainder is unknown. For this sample there are around 1.1 million clones; about 80% appear just once. Clones ranked in the top ten supply 0.89% of the sample. Sequencing used memory CD4+ T cells from PBMCs. The sample's cell subset or site, from its label and the paper: CD45RA-negative fraction. All receptors derive from a man between 18 and 29 years old in good health. Some clones in this sample may be carry-over from other donors' samples.

This clone was seen only a few times. The rearrangement uses TRBV19 and TRBJ1-1; 7 nucleotides line up with TRBD1. The CDR3 is made up of 14 amino acids. Per germline, CDR1 LNHDA and CDR2 SQIVND (reference sequence). With 9 bases clipped from V and 1 base from J, the junction kept 8 bases outside the gene matches. The CDR3 loop reads CASEVRGKNTEAFF. The CDR3 nucleotides are TGTGCCAGCGAGGTCAGGGGGAAGAACACTGAAGCTTTCTTT.

This clone was counted a few times. This rearrangement joins TRBV28 to TRBJ1-5; D remains unclear. CDR1 is MDHEN, CDR2 SYDVKM, per germline. V was clipped by 6 bases and J by 0 bases, with 9 bases between them. The CDR3 spans 14 residues. CDR3 sequence (DNA): TGTGCCAGCAGACCCGCCCTTAGCAATCAGCCCCAGCATTTT. As protein: CASRPALSNQPQHF.

This chain joins TRBV5-1 and TRBJ1-1; D is unresolved. This CDR3 region has 14 residues. V was cut by 1 base and J by 4 bases, with 11 bases left in between. The germline CDR1 and CDR2 sequences are SGHRS and YFSETQ. CDR3 in DNA: TGCGCCAGCAGCTTGTCGTACGTCAGCACTGAAGCTTTCTTT. Protein: CASSLSYVSTEAFF.

As for this clone: The same CDR3 can be traced to other DNA sequences in this sample. This chain uses TRBV5-4 with TRBJ2-5; perhaps TRBD2 as D (5 bases). This CDR3 has 15 residues. Germline assignment: CDR1 SGHNT and CDR2 YYREEE (reference sequence). Trimming removed 0 bases at V and 2 bases at J, with 11 bases between. The CDR3 loop reads CASSLGGSRQETQYF. Written as DNA, the CDR3 is TGTGCCAGCAGCTTGGGTGGGAGCAGACAAGAGACCCAGTACTTC.